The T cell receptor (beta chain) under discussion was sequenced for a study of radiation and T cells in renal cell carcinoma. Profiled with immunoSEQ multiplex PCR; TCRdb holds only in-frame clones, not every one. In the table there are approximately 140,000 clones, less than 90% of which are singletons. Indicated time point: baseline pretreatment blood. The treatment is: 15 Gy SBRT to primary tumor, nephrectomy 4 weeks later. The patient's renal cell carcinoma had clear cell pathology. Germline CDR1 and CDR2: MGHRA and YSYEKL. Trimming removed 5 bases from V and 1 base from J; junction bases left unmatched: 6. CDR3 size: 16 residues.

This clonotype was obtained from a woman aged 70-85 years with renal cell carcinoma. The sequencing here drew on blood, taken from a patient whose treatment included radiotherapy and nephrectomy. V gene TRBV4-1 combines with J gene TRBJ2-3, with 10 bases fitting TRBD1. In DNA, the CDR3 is TGCGCCAGCAGCGGTGCCGGACAGGGGGGCACAGATACGCAGTATTTT. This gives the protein CASSGAGQGGTDTQYF.